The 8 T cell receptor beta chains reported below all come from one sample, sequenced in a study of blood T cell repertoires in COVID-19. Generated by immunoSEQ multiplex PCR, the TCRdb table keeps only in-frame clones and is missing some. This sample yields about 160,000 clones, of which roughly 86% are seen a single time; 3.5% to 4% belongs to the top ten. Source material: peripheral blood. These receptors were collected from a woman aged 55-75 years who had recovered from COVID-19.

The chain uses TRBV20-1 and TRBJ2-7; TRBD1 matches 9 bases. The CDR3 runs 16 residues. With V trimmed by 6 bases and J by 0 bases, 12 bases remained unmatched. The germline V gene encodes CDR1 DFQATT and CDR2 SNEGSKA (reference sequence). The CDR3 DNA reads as TGCAGTGCAAGTCCCGGGACAGGGACCTTCTCCTACGAGCAGTACTTC. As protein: CSASPGTGTFSYEQYF.

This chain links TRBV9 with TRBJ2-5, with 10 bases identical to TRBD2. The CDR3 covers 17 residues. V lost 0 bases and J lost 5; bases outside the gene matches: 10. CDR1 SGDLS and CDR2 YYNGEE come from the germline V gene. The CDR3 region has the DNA TGTGCCAGCAGCGTAGGACCGCTAGCGGGGGCCCAGGAGACCCAGTACTTC. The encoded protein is CASSVGPLAGAQETQYF.

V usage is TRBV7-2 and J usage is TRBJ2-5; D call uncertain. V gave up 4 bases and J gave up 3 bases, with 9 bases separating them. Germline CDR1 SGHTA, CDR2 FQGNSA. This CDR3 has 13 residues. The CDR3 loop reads CASSSRVEETQYF. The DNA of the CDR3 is TGTGCCAGCAGCTCCCGGGTAGAAGAGACCCAGTACTTC.

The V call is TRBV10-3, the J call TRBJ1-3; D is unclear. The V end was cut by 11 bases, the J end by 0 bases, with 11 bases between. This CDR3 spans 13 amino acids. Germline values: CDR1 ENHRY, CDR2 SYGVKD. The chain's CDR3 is CAAAPSSGNTIYF. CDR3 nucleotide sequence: TGTGCCGCGGCCCCCAGCTCTGGAAACACCATATATTTT.

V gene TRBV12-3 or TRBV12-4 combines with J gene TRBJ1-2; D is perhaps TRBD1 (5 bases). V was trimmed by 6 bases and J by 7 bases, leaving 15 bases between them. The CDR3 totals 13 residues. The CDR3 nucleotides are TGTGCCAGCAGGTTAACGGGGGACTTTGGCTACACCTTC. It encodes CASRLTGDFGYTF.

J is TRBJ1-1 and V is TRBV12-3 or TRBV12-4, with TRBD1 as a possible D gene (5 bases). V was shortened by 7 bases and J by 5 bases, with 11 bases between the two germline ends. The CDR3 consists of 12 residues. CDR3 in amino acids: CASTRDWTEAFF. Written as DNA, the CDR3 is TGTGCCAGCACCAGGGACTGGACTGAAGCTTTCTTT.

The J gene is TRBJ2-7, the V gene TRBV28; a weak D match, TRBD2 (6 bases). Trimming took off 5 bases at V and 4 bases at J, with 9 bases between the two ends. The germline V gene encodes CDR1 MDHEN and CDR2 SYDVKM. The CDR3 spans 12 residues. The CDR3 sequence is CASSPGTYEQYF. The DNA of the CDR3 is TGTGCCAGCAGTCCCGGGACTTACGAGCAGTACTTC.

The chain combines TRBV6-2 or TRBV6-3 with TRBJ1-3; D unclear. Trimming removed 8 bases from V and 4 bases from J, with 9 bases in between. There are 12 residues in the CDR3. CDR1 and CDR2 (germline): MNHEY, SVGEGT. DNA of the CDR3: TGTGCCAGCCGCCGTCGGGGAAACACCATATATTTT. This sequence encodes CASRRRGNTIYF.